This T cell receptor beta chain was documented in a study of spatial heterogeneity in lung cancer. Study-wide points: Compared with follow-up, resection was when ubiquitous expanded tumor TCRs appeared in blood more.

Turning to this clonotype: Its target is not known.

In the library, each TCR cDNA molecule bore its own unique molecular identifier. TCRdb ran MiXCR on the 5' RACE reads and lists one entry per CDR3 protein. The sample holds about 92,000 distinct CDR3 sequences, less than 15% seen once. V dropped 5 bases and J dropped 11 bases, with 15 bases sitting between them. Per germline, CDR1 DFQATT and CDR2 SNEGSKA (reference sequence). There are 12 residues in the CDR3. Sample time point: sample taken at primary tumor resection. From tumor, nontumor lung or frozen PBMC, whole RNA was taken unsorted for sequencing. Sequencing was performed on PBMCs, taken at surgery. The clonotype was recovered from a male donor with early-stage non-small cell lung cancer. The genes are TRBV20-1 and TRBJ1-4; no firm D call. In nucleotides, the CDR3 is TGCAGTGCTCACCCGGGAGGGCGGAAACTGTTTTTT. This gives the protein CSAHPGGRKLFF.